This TCR beta chain was documented in a study of technical replicates of blood from four donors. Clones were sequenced by immunoSEQ multiplex PCR, and TCRdb holds only the in-frame ones, with some missing. The table records 45,000 to 55,000 clones, about 96% of them present only once. This TCR derives from a human donor in good health. The sequenced material came from T cells isolated from PBMCs.

The CDR3 bases are TGTGCCAGCCGGACAGGGGGTCTATACGAGCAGTACTTC. Encoded protein: CASRTGGLYEQYF. The chain recombines TRBV28 with TRBJ2-7; 10 bases align to TRBD1. The length of the CDR3 is 13 residues. Germline lookup yields CDR1 MDHEN and CDR2 SYDVKM. Unmatched junction bases numbered 5, after V lost 8 bases and J lost 4 bases.